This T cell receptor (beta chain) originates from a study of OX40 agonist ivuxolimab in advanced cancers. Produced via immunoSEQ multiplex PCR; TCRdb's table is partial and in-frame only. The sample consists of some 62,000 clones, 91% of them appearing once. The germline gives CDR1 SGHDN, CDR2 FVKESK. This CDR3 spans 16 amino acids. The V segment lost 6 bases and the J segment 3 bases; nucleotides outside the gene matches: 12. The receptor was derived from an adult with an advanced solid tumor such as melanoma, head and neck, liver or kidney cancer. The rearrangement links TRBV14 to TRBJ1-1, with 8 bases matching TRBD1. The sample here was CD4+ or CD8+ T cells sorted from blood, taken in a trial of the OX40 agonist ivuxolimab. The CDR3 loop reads CASSRTGRRDYTEAFF. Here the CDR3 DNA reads TGTGCCAGCAGTCGGACAGGGCGGAGGGACTACACTGAAGCTTTCTTT.